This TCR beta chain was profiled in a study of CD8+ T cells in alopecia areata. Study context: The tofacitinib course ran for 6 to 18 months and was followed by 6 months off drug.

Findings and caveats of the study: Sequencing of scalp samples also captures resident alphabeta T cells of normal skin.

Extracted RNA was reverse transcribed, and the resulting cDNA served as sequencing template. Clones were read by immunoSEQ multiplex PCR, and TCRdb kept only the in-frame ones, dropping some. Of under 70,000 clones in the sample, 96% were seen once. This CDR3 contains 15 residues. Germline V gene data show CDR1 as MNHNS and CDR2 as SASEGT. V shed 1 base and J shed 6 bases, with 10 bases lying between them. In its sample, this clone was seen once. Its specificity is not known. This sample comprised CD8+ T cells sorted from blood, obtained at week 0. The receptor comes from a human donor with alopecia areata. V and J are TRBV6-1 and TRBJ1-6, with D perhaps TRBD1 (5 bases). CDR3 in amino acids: CASSEGPGSNSPLHF. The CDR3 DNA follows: TGTGCCAGCAGTGAAGGTCCAGGGTCTAATTCACCCCTCCACTTT.